This TCR beta chain was retrieved from a study of T cells in Graves' hyperthyroidism and ophthalmopathy. Study-level information: Once the initial diagnosis was made, peripheral blood was obtained before any treatment.

The PBMCs had their origin in 8.5 to 10 ml of fresh peripheral blood. RNA transcripts provided the source from which TCR beta CDR3 regions were amplified. Primed by the HTBI set, a first-round RT-PCR was run on the TCR CDR3. Via MiXCR, TCRdb re-called the multiplex PCR reads, giving one row per CDR3 protein. Found here are 300,000 to 350,000 distinct CDR3 sequences, 11% to 15% of them singletons; the top ten hold approximately 23%. This CDR3 spans 15 amino acids. From germline, CDR1 is DFQATT and CDR2 SNEGSKA (reference sequence). With 7 bases removed from V and 2 bases from J, the gap between germline ends came to 20 bases.

The sequence was collected from a woman aged 25 to 39 with Graves' hyperthyroidism. This sequence joins TRBV20-1 and TRBJ2-5, with a tentative D call TRBD1 (7 bases). The sequenced sample consisted of blood. The CDR3 DNA is TGCAGTGTCCGGCCCGGGGCAGGGGGGCAAGAGACCCAGTACTTC. Translated, it gives CSVRPGAGGQETQYF.